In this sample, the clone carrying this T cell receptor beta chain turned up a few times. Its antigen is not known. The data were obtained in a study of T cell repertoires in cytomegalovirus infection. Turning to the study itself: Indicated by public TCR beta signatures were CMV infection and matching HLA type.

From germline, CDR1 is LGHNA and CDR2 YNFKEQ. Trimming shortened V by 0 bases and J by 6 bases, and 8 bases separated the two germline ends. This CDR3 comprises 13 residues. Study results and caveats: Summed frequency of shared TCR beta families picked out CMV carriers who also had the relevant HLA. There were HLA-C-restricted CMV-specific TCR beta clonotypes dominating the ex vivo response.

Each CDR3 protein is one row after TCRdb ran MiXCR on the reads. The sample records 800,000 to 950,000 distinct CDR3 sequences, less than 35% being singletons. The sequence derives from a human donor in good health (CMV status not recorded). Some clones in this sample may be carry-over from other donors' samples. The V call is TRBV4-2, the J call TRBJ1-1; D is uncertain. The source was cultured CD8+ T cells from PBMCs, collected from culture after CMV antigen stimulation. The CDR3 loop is CASSQDGNPEAFF. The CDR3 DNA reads TGTGCCAGCAGCCAAGATGGAAACCCTGAAGCTTTCTTT.